The clone carrying this T cell receptor beta chain was seen a handful of times. The CDR3 totals 13 residues. V was shortened by 1 base and J by 6 bases, with 10 bases between the two germline ends. The germline CDR1 and CDR2 sequences are SGHRS and YFSETQ. Use of 60 Vbeta and 13 Jbeta primers characterized the PCR. The protocol was immunoSEQ multiplex PCR, while the TCRdb copy is restricted to in-frame clones and leaves out a portion. The table records approximately 110,000 clones, roughly 13% of them present only once. The entry originates in a study of cytomegalovirus exposure and HLA in healthy donors.

This clonotype originated in a man aged 35 to 55 in good health and CMV-seropositive. The rearrangement links TRBV5-1 to TRBJ1-2; possible D gene TRBD1, 5 bases. The sample was PBMCs. This chain's CDR3 is CASSLLTGDGYTF. CDR3 in DNA: TGCGCCAGCAGCTTGCTCACAGGCGATGGCTACACCTTC.